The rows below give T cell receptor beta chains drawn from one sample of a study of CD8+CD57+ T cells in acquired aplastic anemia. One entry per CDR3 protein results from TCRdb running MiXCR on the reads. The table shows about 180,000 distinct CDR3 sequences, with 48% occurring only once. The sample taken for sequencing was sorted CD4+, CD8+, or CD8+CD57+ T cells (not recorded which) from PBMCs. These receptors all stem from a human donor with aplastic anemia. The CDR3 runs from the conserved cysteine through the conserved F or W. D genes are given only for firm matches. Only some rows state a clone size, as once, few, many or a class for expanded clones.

cdr3_nt: TGTGCCAGCACAATGGGACAGGAATCCTACGAGCAGTACTTC; cdr3_aa: CASTMGQESYEQYF; j_call: TRBJ2-7; v_call: TRBV7-8; d_call: TRBD1; clone_size: .
cdr3_nt: TGTACCACCAACCCGGGACAGCGAAACACTGAAGCTTTCTTT; cdr3_aa: CTTNPGQRNTEAFF; j_call: TRBJ1-1; v_call: TRBV15; d_call: TRBD1; clone_size: .
cdr3_nt: TGTGCCAGCAGTGATTGGGACAGTGTATCACCCCCTCACTTT; cdr3_aa: CASSDWDSVSPPHF; j_call: TRBJ1-6; v_call: TRBV2; d_call: TRBD1; clone_size: .
cdr3_nt: TGTGCCAGCAGCGTGGGACAGGGGCAGGGGGAGACCCAGTACTTC; cdr3_aa: CASSVGQGQGETQYF; j_call: TRBJ2-5; v_call: TRBV11-2; d_call: TRBD1; clone_size: many
cdr3_nt: TGTGCCAGCAGCTCCCGAATGGGCACTGAAGCTTTCTTT; cdr3_aa: CASSSRMGTEAFF; j_call: TRBJ1-1; v_call: TRBV7-9; d_call: .; clone_size: .
cdr3_nt: TGTGCCAGTAGCCCCGTCGTGAGCGTCAATGAGCAGTTCTTC; cdr3_aa: CASSPVVSVNEQFF; j_call: TRBJ2-1; v_call: TRBV19; d_call: .; clone_size: many
cdr3_nt: TGTGCCAGCAGCTTACGGGGGCTGAACACTGAAGCTTTCTTT; cdr3_aa: CASSLRGLNTEAFF; j_call: TRBJ1-1; v_call: TRBV7-6; d_call: .; clone_size: many
cdr3_nt: TGCGCCAGCAGCCAAGGGGGGGCCCCGGATACGCAGTATTTT; cdr3_aa: CASSQGGAPDTQYF; j_call: TRBJ2-3; v_call: TRBV4-3; d_call: .; clone_size: .
cdr3_nt: TGTGCCATCAGTGAGTCTCTCAGGGAAGCGAATCAGCCCCAGCATTTT; cdr3_aa: CAISESLREANQPQHF; j_call: TRBJ1-5; v_call: TRBV10-3; d_call: .; clone_size: many
cdr3_nt: TGTGCCAGCAGCCCGGACAGAAAAAATCAGCCCCAGCATTTT; cdr3_aa: CASSPDRKNQPQHF; j_call: TRBJ1-5; v_call: TRBV12-3/TRBV12-4; d_call: .; clone_size: many
cdr3_nt: TGTGCCAGCAGTTGGCACAATGAGCAGTTCTTC; cdr3_aa: CASSWHNEQFF; j_call: TRBJ2-1; v_call: TRBV6-5; d_call: .; clone_size: .
cdr3_nt: TGTGCCAGCAGGACCCCGGCAGGGGAAAACACTGAAGCTTTCTTT; cdr3_aa: CASRTPAGENTEAFF; j_call: TRBJ1-1; v_call: TRBV6-1; d_call: .; clone_size: many
cdr3_nt: TGTGCCAGCAGCCTCGGACAGTCCTCTAATCAGCCCCAGCATTTT; cdr3_aa: CASSLGQSSNQPQHF; j_call: TRBJ1-5; v_call: TRBV2; d_call: .; clone_size: .
cdr3_nt: TGTGCCAGCAGTTATGACGCCCAGGGTTGGGAGTACTTC; cdr3_aa: CASSYDAQGWEYF; j_call: TRBJ2-7; v_call: TRBV6-2/TRBV6-3; d_call: .; clone_size: .
cdr3_nt: TGCAGCGTTGTAGTTAGGTCGTCGGGCGGGGAGCTGTTTTTT; cdr3_aa: CSVVVRSSGGELFF; j_call: TRBJ2-2; v_call: TRBV29-1; d_call: .; clone_size: .
cdr3_nt: TGTGCCAGCAGTGAATATCAGGGACGGCTAAATTCACCCCTCCACTTT; cdr3_aa: CASSEYQGRLNSPLHF; j_call: TRBJ1-6; v_call: TRBV25-1; d_call: .; clone_size: .
cdr3_nt: TGTGCCACCAGCCTCCGATCCTACAATGAGCAGTTCTTC; cdr3_aa: CATSLRSYNEQFF; j_call: TRBJ2-1; v_call: TRBV15; d_call: .; clone_size: few
cdr3_nt: TGTGCCATAAGACAGGATGGTGGGGCCAACGTCCTGACTTTC; cdr3_aa: CAIRQDGGANVLTF; j_call: TRBJ2-6; v_call: TRBV10-3; d_call: .; clone_size: few
cdr3_nt: TGTGCCAGCAGTATTAATAACTATGGCTACACCTTC; cdr3_aa: CASSINNYGYTF; j_call: TRBJ1-2; v_call: TRBV10-3; d_call: .; clone_size: .
cdr3_nt: TGTGCCAGCGGAGGAGCCCAGCCCCAGCATTTT; cdr3_aa: CASGGAQPQHF; j_call: TRBJ1-5; v_call: TRBV10-3; d_call: .; clone_size: .